The 28 T cell receptor beta chains presented below share a single source sample, sequenced in a study of shared clonotypes between healthy human individuals (dated by TCRdb to the early 2020s). For the CD8 naive samples, CD45RO-negative cells were positively selected for CCR7, yielding a CD45RA+CCR7+ population from which TemRA cells were excluded. Preparation of the library involved the immunoSEQ multiplex PCR assay. Sourced from immuneACCESS, this table was stored by TCRdb with only in-frame sequences that have V and J called. A share of the clones is absent; for the studies checked, an unresolved V gene accounts for under half, and the remainder has no known explanation. The sample table contains about 1,900,000 clones; only one count was recorded for about 95% of them. The ten largest clonotypes hold 0.95% to 1.5% of the sample. Sequencing was done on a sample of naive CD8+ T cells sorted from blood. The cell subset or site tag for this specimen amounts to: CD45RA+CCR7+. Every receptor here comes from a man between 18 and 35 years old in good health.

The V call is TRBV18, the J call TRBJ1-4; D uncertain. The CDR3 totals 16 residues. Germline CDR1 and CDR2: KGHSH and LQKENI. Trimming shortened V by 6 bases and J by 0 bases, and 14 bases separated the two germline ends. The CDR3: CASSPRERATNEKLFF. The DNA of the CDR3 is TGTGCCAGCTCCCCGCGAGAGCGGGCAACTAATGAAAAACTGTTTTTT.

The J gene is TRBJ2-1, the V gene TRBV6-6; D remains ambiguous. V lost 6 bases to trimming and J lost 5 bases, with 14 bases between them. The CDR3 covers 14 residues. Per the germline V gene, CDR1 is MNHNY and CDR2 is SVGAGI (reference sequence). The CDR3 loop is CASRPIRVDNEQFF. The CDR3 bases are TGTGCCAGCAGGCCCATTCGGGTAGACAATGAGCAGTTCTTC.

This clone was observed once. CDR3: CASSLAQGQGDEQYF. CDR3 DNA: TGTGCCAGCAGCTTAGCGCAAGGACAGGGGGACGAGCAGTACTTC. The chain is built from TRBV7-9 and TRBJ2-7; 10 nucleotides match TRBD1. Germline CDR1 is SEHNR and CDR2 is FQNEAQ (reference sequence). The CDR3 length is 15 residues. V lost 0 bases to trimming and J lost 5 bases; unmatched junction nucleotides: 4.

The chain uses TRBV7-9 and TRBJ2-7; TRBD2 matches at 9 bases. J was trimmed by 7 bases and V by 5 bases; bases with no gene match: 12. Germline V gives CDR1 SEHNR, CDR2 FQNEAQ (reference sequence). This CDR3 is built from 15 residues. CDR3 DNA sequence: TGTGCCAGCAGCCCCCCAGGCGGGGGGGGCGAAGAGCAGTACTTC. Its protein product is CASSPPGGGGEEQYF.

The chain is built from TRBV5-6 and TRBJ2-1, with D unclear. Trimming pared 4 bases from V and 4 bases from J, leaving 6 bases between. Germline V gene lookup returns CDR1 SGHDT and CDR2 YYEEEE. The CDR3 runs 12 residues. The CDR3 spells CASSLNYNEQFF. CDR3 DNA: TGTGCCAGCAGCCTGAATTACAATGAGCAGTTCTTC.

V gene TRBV11-1 combines with J gene TRBJ1-6, with D possibly matching TRBD1 (5 bases). CDR1 and CDR2 from the germline V gene are SGHAT and FQDESV (reference sequence). Trimming cost V 2 bases and J 6 bases, with 17 bases left between them. CDR3 length: 17 residues. CDR3 DNA sequence: TGTGCCAGCAGCTTAACGCCTTTTGGGGGGGGTAATTCACCCCTCCACTTT. It specifies CASSLTPFGGGNSPLHF.

The chain links TRBV30 to TRBJ2-7, with 7 bases identical to TRBD2. CDR3 size: 13 residues. Germline V gene lookup returns CDR1 GTSNPN and CDR2 SVGIG (reference sequence). The V segment lost 8 bases and the J segment 2 bases; nucleotides outside the gene matches: 9. CDR3 DNA sequence: TGTGCCGGGGGGGTGGCGTCGACCTACGAGCAGTACTTC. Protein sequence: CAGGVASTYEQYF.

This chain uses TRBV11-2 with TRBJ2-1; the match to TRBD2 covers 7 bases. The CDR3 runs to 17 residues. V gave up 5 bases and J gave up 3 bases; unmatched junction bases: 13. The germline V gene has CDR1 SGHAT and CDR2 FQNNGV. The CDR3 region is CASSQTIFGEGYNEQFF. The DNA of the CDR3 is TGTGCCAGCAGCCAAACAATATTCGGGGAGGGCTACAATGAGCAGTTCTTC.

The genes are TRBV6-5 and TRBJ1-4; perhaps TRBD1 as D (6 bases). Germline CDR1 and CDR2: MNHEY and SVGAGI. The CDR3 runs to 15 residues. Deletions cut 5 bases from V and 7 bases from J, with 17 bases between. The chain's CDR3 is CASSPTPGAFEKLFF. CDR3 nucleotide sequence: TGTGCCAGCAGTCCCACTCCGGGGGCCTTTGAAAAACTGTTTTTT.

This clone has a single count. The J gene is TRBJ2-7, the V gene TRBV27; TRBD1 matches at 9 bases. V lost 3 bases, J lost 0 bases, and 6 bases stayed unmatched. CDR1 and CDR2 (germline): MNHEY, SMNVEV (reference sequence). This CDR3 spans 16 amino acids. The CDR3 DNA follows: TGTGCCAGCAGTTTCTCCGGGACAGGGTTCTCCTACGAGCAGTACTTC. Protein product: CASSFSGTGFSYEQYF.

The chain combines TRBV11-2 with TRBJ2-2; D is perhaps TRBD1 (6 bases). The CDR3 sequence is 14 residues long. The germline V gene encodes CDR1 SGHAT and CDR2 FQNNGV. Trimming pared 5 bases from V and 1 base from J, leaving 8 bases between. CDR3 region: CASSPTGNTGELFF. In DNA form, the CDR3 reads TGTGCCAGCAGCCCGACAGGGAACACCGGGGAGCTGTTTTTT.

The chain couples TRBV11-2 to TRBJ2-5; D is unclear. Trimming took off 4 bases at V and 9 bases at J, with 9 bases between the two ends. The CDR3 totals 11 residues. Looked up from germline, CDR1 is SGHAT and CDR2 is FQNNGV. CDR3 coding DNA: TGTGCCAGCAGCTGGTTCGAGGCCCAGTACTTC. It is translated as CASSWFEAQYF.

This clone was seen only a few times. The chain combines TRBV7-9 with TRBJ2-5; 7 bases are a match to TRBD1. The CDR3 runs to 14 residues. V was pared by 3 bases and J by 1 base, with 2 bases of the junction left unmatched. Germline loops: CDR1 SEHNR, CDR2 FQNEAQ (reference sequence). The CDR3 nucleotides are TGTGCCAGCAGCTTCCGGGACAGCCAAGAGACCCAGTACTTC. This encodes CASSFRDSQETQYF.

This chain joins TRBV4-3 and TRBJ1-2, with D possibly matching TRBD1 (5 bases). The CDR3 runs 14 residues. Germline values: CDR1 LGHNA, CDR2 YSLEER. Trimming took off 3 bases at V and 4 bases at J, with 12 bases between the two ends. CDR3 loop: CASSQVDSAYGYTF. CDR3 DNA: TGCGCCAGCAGCCAGGTCGACAGCGCCTATGGCTACACCTTC.

V usage is TRBV30 and J usage is TRBJ1-2, with D tentatively TRBD1 (5 bases). With 0 bases removed from V and 2 bases from J, the gap between germline ends came to 22 bases. CDR1 GTSNPN and CDR2 SVGIG come from the germline V gene (reference sequence). The CDR3 has 18 amino acids. CDR3 in amino acids: CAWSVGAASLAPNYGYTF. As DNA, the CDR3 is TGTGCCTGGAGTGTAGGGGCGGCCAGCCTGGCACCCAACTATGGCTACACCTTC.

CDR3 bases: TGCGCCAGCAGCTTTTCTGGCGGGGGTTTCACAGATACGCAGTATTTT. Amino acids: CASSFSGGGFTDTQYF. The chain joins TRBV5-1 to TRBJ2-3; TRBD2 matches 7 bases. The CDR3 consists of 16 residues. Germline V gene data show CDR1 as SGHRS and CDR2 as YFSETQ. Trimming removed 2 bases from V and 2 bases from J; junction bases left unmatched: 8. The full variable domain, rest sourced from reference TRBV5-1 and TRBJ2-3, is KAGVTQTPRYLIKTRGQQVTLSCSPISGHRSVSWYQQTPGQGLQFLFEYFSETQRNKGNFPGRFSGRQFSNSRSEMNVSTLELGDSALYLCASSFSGGGFTDTQYFGPGTRLTVL.

This chain links TRBV4-3 with TRBJ1-6; TRBD1 is a possible D gene (5 bases). V lost 4 bases and J lost 5, with 15 bases in between. Germline V gene lookup returns CDR1 LGHNA and CDR2 YSLEER. CDR3 size: 16 residues. DNA for the CDR3: TGCGCCAGCAGCCGATTAAGTACGGGGGATAATTCACCCCTCCACTTT. It codes for CASSRLSTGDNSPLHF.

V usage is TRBV9 and J usage is TRBJ2-3, with 8 bases fitting TRBD2. Germline V CDR1 and CDR2: SGDLS, YYNGEE. Losses at the gene ends were 5 bases for V and 2 bases for J; bases not matched to a gene: 7. The CDR3 totals 15 residues. CDR3 nucleotide sequence: TGTGCCAGCAGTGAAAGCGGGAGTAACACAGATACGCAGTATTTT. It codes for CASSESGSNTDTQYF.

The J gene is TRBJ2-3, the V gene TRBV5-6, with 9 bases identical to TRBD1. V trimming: 10 bases; J trimming: 5 bases; junction bases outside the gene matches: 8. The V gene's germline CDR1 is SGHDT and CDR2 YYEEEE. This CDR3 region has 13 residues. For the CDR3, the DNA is TGTGCCGGTGGACAGGGGTTAGAAGATACGCAGTATTTT. Amino acids: CAGGQGLEDTQYF. The whole variable domain, remainder taken from reference TRBV5-6 and TRBJ2-3, is DAGVTQSPTHLIKTRGQQVTLRCSPKSGHDTVSWYQQALGQGPQFIFQYYEEEERQRGNFPDRFSGHQFPNYSSELNVNALLLGDSALYLCAGGQGLEDTQYFGPGTRLTVL.

The rearrangement joins TRBV7-6 to TRBJ2-1; 9 bases are shared with TRBD2. V trimming: 0 bases; J trimming: 4 bases; junction bases outside the gene matches: 7. This CDR3 spans 17 amino acids. Germline values: CDR1 SGHVS, CDR2 FNYEAQ. The CDR3 is CASSLAPGLANYNEQFF. DNA of the CDR3: TGTGCCAGCAGCTTAGCCCCGGGACTAGCAAATTACAATGAGCAGTTCTTC.

The chain is built from TRBV9 and TRBJ2-3, with D uncertain. V was pared by 4 bases and J by 0 bases, with 9 bases between. This CDR3 region has 14 residues. The germline V gene has CDR1 SGDLS and CDR2 YYNGEE. The CDR3 spells CASSPSTSTDTQYF. CDR3 sequence (DNA): TGTGCCAGCAGCCCCTCGACTAGCACAGATACGCAGTATTTT.

This clone appeared a single time. The chain joins TRBV13 to TRBJ2-7; 7 bases fit TRBD2. V was clipped by 4 bases and J by 3 bases; unmatched bases: 9. The germline gives CDR1 PRHDT, CDR2 FYEKMQ (reference sequence). The CDR3 is made up of 15 amino acids. CDR3 in amino acids: CASSSGTTQRYEQYF. The DNA for the CDR3 is TGTGCCAGCAGCTCCGGGACTACGCAACGCTACGAGCAGTACTTC.

This sequence joins TRBV7-8 and TRBJ2-7; D gene unclear. Deletions cut 5 bases from V and 0 bases from J, with 14 bases between. Looked up from germline, CDR1 is SGHVS and CDR2 is FQNEAQ. The CDR3 runs 15 residues. The CDR3: CASSRDGPNSYEQYF. CDR3 DNA: TGTGCCAGCAGCCGTGACGGGCCAAACTCCTACGAGCAGTACTTC.

V and J are TRBV28 and TRBJ2-7; 9 bases map to TRBD1. Trimming took 6 bases from V and 1 from J; bases not matched to a gene: 10. Germline CDR1 MDHEN, CDR2 SYDVKM. The CDR3 has 16 amino acids. The CDR3 DNA reads as TGTGCCAGCAGGCGCCGACAGGGGGAAGGATCCTACGAGCAGTACTTC. Its protein product is CASRRRQGEGSYEQYF.

DNA of the CDR3: TGTGCCAGCAGCGGTAGACAGGGGAACACTGAAGCTTTCTTT. It is translated as CASSGRQGNTEAFF. The chain carries TRBV9 and TRBJ1-1; 7 positions agree with TRBD1. In germline, CDR1 is SGDLS, CDR2 YYNGEE. This CDR3 is built from 14 residues. Trimming took 3 bases from V and 1 from J; bases not matched to a gene: 3.

The chain is built from TRBV25-1 and TRBJ1-2, with 9 bases that match TRBD1. The CDR3 loop spans 15 amino acids. CDR1 is MGHDK and CDR2 is SYGVNS in the germline V gene. Losses at the gene ends were 4 bases for V and 2 bases for J; bases not matched to a gene: 5. CDR3 region: CASSATGGLNYGYTF. The CDR3 nucleotides read TGTGCCAGCAGTGCGACAGGGGGTTTGAACTATGGCTACACCTTC.

This chain links TRBV11-2 with TRBJ2-7, with 9 bases aligning to TRBD2. Germline CDR1 is SGHAT and CDR2 is FQNNGV. V lost 2 bases to trimming and J lost 3 bases; unmatched junction nucleotides: 5. CDR3 size: 15 residues. DNA for the CDR3: TGTGCCAGCAGCTTATGGGTAGCGGGAGACTACGAGCAGTACTTC. This encodes CASSLWVAGDYEQYF.

A word on this clone: The same CDR3 arises from other DNA sequences in this sample as well. The chain links TRBV6-5 to TRBJ2-7, with a possible D match to TRBD1 (5 bases). This CDR3 region has 12 residues. Germline V gene sequence: CDR1 MNHEY, CDR2 SVGAGI. V shed 4 bases and J shed 4 bases, with 8 bases lying between them. CDR3 sequence reads: CASSSTGYEQYF. CDR3 DNA sequence: TGTGCCAGCAGTTCCACAGGTTACGAGCAGTACTTC.